Presented here are 5 T cell receptor beta chains from one specimen sequenced in a study of regulatory T cells in long-lasting Graves disease. The time point denotes: persistent/refractory GD, antithyroid drugs over 5 years with positive TRAb. From RNA extracted from PBMCs, the TCR library was made. Relying on iRepertoire HTBI primers and Arm-PCR of CDR3 regions, the team built TCR beta libraries. TCRdb fed the multiplex PCR reads into MiXCR, producing one record per CDR3 protein. The data show a few hundred thousand distinct CDR3 sequences, about 21% seen once. The sequencing here drew on peripheral blood mononuclear cells (PBMCs), taken when the disease was refractory, from a patient treated with antithyroid drugs. Every receptor here comes from a female donor with Graves disease.

The chain joins TRBV29-1 to TRBJ1-1; perhaps TRBD1 as D (5 bases). With 1 base removed from V and 4 bases from J, the gap between germline ends came to 10 bases. CDR1 SQVTM and CDR2 ANQGSEA come from the germline V gene. This CDR3 comprises 13 residues. CDR3 residues: CSVEVGGSTEAFF. The CDR3 coding sequence is TGCAGCGTTGAAGTCGGGGGAAGCACTGAAGCTTTCTTT.

With respect to this clonotype: One base separates it from a far larger clone, so it is likely a read error. The chain uses TRBV7-9 and TRBJ2-2; the D gene is possibly TRBD2 (5 bases). CDR1 is SEHNR, CDR2 FQNEAQ, per germline (reference sequence). The CDR3 sequence is 11 residues long. The CDR3 loop reads CASSLTGEPFF. The CDR3 nucleotides are TGTGCCAGCAGCTTAACCGGGGAGCCGTTTTTT.

V gene TRBV20-1 combines with J gene TRBJ2-7, with 11 bases that match TRBD2. V trimming: 0 bases; J trimming: 5 bases; junction bases outside the gene matches: 3. The CDR3 length is 14 residues. CDR1 is DFQATT and CDR2 is SNEGSKA in the germline V gene (reference sequence). The chain's CDR3 is CSARELAGDHEQYF. The CDR3 nucleotides are TGCAGTGCTAGAGAACTAGCGGGAGACCACGAGCAGTACTTC.

In this sample, this clonotype turned up a few times. The chain combines TRBV29-1 with TRBJ1-1; the D gene is possibly TRBD1 (5 bases). Looked up from germline, CDR1 is SQVTM and CDR2 is ANQGSEA. The CDR3 has 16 amino acids. V lost 7 bases, J lost 0 bases, and 21 bases lay in between. CDR3 bases: TGCAGCGCTTCGAGGGGCGGGGGAGCGGTGAACACTGAAGCTTTCTTT. It specifies CSASRGGGAVNTEAFF.

CDR3 amino acids: CSARARLAGTDTQYF. The DNA of the CDR3 is TGCAGTGCTAGAGCCCGACTAGCGGGCACAGATACGCAGTATTTT. The V and J genes are TRBV20-1 and TRBJ2-3; 9 bases are a match to TRBD2. The CDR3 extends over 15 amino acids. Looked up from germline, CDR1 is DFQATT and CDR2 is SNEGSKA (reference sequence). V was pared by 1 base and J by 1 base, with 3 bases of the junction left unmatched.